This T cell receptor (beta chain) was documented in a study of graft-versus-host responses after intestinal transplantation. Study details: Every one of the recipients received anti-thymocyte globulin induction and afterwards took tacrolimus and steroids for approximately three years.

Generated by immunoSEQ multiplex PCR, the TCRdb table keeps only in-frame clones and is missing some. The sample records some 120,000 clones, roughly nine tenths being singletons. Trimming cost V 6 bases and J 2 bases, with 14 bases left between them. Germline V gene data show CDR1 as MNHEY and CDR2 as SVGAGI. This CDR3 contains 14 residues. In the case of this clone: No antigen is known for it.

The chain joins TRBV6-5 to TRBJ2-7; possible D gene TRBD1, 5 bases. The clonotype was recovered from a human donor who received an intestinal transplant. Sequencing used unstimulated CD4+ T cells sorted from spleen or lymph node cells, obtained before intestinal transplant. This CDR3 reads CASRDSADPYEQYF. CDR3 bases: TGTGCCAGCAGAGACAGTGCGGACCCCTACGAGCAGTACTTC.